Each of the 9 T cell receptor beta chains below was sequenced from the same sample in a study of OX40 agonist ivuxolimab in advanced cancers. Method: immunoSEQ multiplex PCR; TCRdb's copy keeps in-frame clones and lacks some. The table lists 65,000 to 95,000 clones, roughly 91% of them singletons. Source: CD4+ or CD8+ T cells sorted from blood, taken in a trial of the OX40 agonist ivuxolimab. The receptor source for this set is an adult with an advanced solid tumor such as melanoma, head and neck, liver or kidney cancer.

This chain connects TRBV19 to TRBJ2-7, with a weak D call TRBD1 (5 bases). V was pared by 6 bases and J by 5 bases, with 23 bases between. From germline, CDR1 is LNHDA and CDR2 SQIVND (reference sequence). The CDR3 runs to 16 residues. CDR3 in amino acids: CASSPLSQGAGNEQYF. Written as DNA, the CDR3 is TGTGCCAGTAGCCCTCTCTCACAAGGGGCCGGCAACGAGCAGTACTTC.

Remarks on this clone: This specimen includes other DNA sequences encoding the same CDR3. The chain couples TRBV5-1 to TRBJ2-3; 7 bases line up with TRBD2. CDR1 is SGHRS and CDR2 is YFSETQ in the germline V gene. The V gene end was trimmed by 5 bases and the J gene end by 3 bases; junction bases not matched to a gene: 3. There are 13 residues in the CDR3. The CDR3 reads CASSLRETDTQYF. CDR3 nucleotides: TGCGCCAGCAGTTTGCGGGAGACAGATACGCAGTATTTT.

In DNA, the CDR3 is TGTGCCAGCAGCCAGTATCATGGGGGCGGCACTGAAGCTTTCTTT. Translating gives CASSQYHGGGTEAFF. The chain uses TRBV5-5 and TRBJ1-1; a possible D gene is TRBD1 (6 bases). There are 15 residues in the CDR3. The V and J ends lost 4 bases and 4 bases respectively, with 17 bases between them. Germline V CDR1 and CDR2: SGHKS, YYEKEE (reference sequence).

The chain combines TRBV30 with TRBJ2-7, with 10 nucleotides matching TRBD2. CDR1 and CDR2 from the germline V gene are GTSNPN and SVGIG (reference sequence). The V and J ends lost 7 bases and 6 bases, in that order; junction bases with no gene match: 9. This CDR3 comprises 13 residues. DNA for the CDR3: TGTGCCTTAACAGCGGGAGGGGGCCGCGAGCAGTACTTC. Translation: CALTAGGGREQYF.

The gene calls are TRBV19 and TRBJ2-5; TRBD2 agrees at 7 bases. The CDR3 has 14 residues. The germline V gene encodes CDR1 LNHDA and CDR2 SQIVND (reference sequence). The V gene end was trimmed by 4 bases and the J gene end by 5 bases; junction bases not matched to a gene: 7. Here the CDR3 DNA reads TGTGCCAGTAGTACTCAGCGGGGTCGCGAGACCCAGTACTTC. It is translated as CASSTQRGRETQYF.

On this clone itself: Other DNA sequences from this sample encode an identical CDR3 as well. V and J are TRBV28 and TRBJ1-2, with unresolved D. Per germline, CDR1 MDHEN and CDR2 SYDVKM. There are 12 residues in the CDR3. V gave up 4 bases and J gave up 4 bases, with 7 bases separating them. Written as DNA, the CDR3 is TGTGCCAGCAGTTCCGGCCTCTATGGCTACACCTTC. Its protein is CASSSGLYGYTF.

This sequence joins TRBV28 and TRBJ2-7; tentative D call: TRBD2 (5 bases). The germline V and J ends were trimmed by 7 bases and 3 bases, with 22 bases remaining between them. From germline, CDR1 is MDHEN and CDR2 SYDVKM. CDR3 length: 16 amino acids. This CDR3 reads CASKTEGAPMDYEQYF. The CDR3 DNA follows: TGTGCCAGCAAAACCGAGGGTGCCCCAATGGACTACGAGCAGTACTTC.

V usage is TRBV11-2 and J usage is TRBJ2-7; TRBD2 aligns across 8 bases. This CDR3 region has 16 residues. V shed 5 bases, J shed 2 bases, and the junction held 11 bases outside the gene matches. Germline V gene sequence: CDR1 SGHAT, CDR2 FQNNGV. CDR3 sequence reads: CASSVSGSGTPYEQYF. The CDR3 region has the DNA TGTGCCAGCAGCGTTTCGGGTAGCGGGACCCCCTACGAGCAGTACTTC.

This clone was observed a few times. This chain links TRBV30 with TRBJ2-2; 7 positions match TRBD2. CDR1 GTSNPN and CDR2 SVGIG come from the germline V gene (reference sequence). The V segment lost 3 bases and the J segment 6 bases; nucleotides outside the gene matches: 7. The CDR3 spans 14 residues. The CDR3 nucleotides are TGTGCCTGGAGGATAGGACTAGGGGCCGGGGAGCTGTTTTTT. Protein sequence: CAWRIGLGAGELFF.